The 20 T cell receptor beta chains below all came from one sample that was sequenced in a study of cytomegalovirus exposure and HLA in healthy donors. The PCR used 60 Vbeta and 13 Jbeta primers. Measured with immunoSEQ multiplex PCR; TCRdb has only the in-frame clones, and not every one. The sample has around 97,000 clones, about 71% seen once. Specimen: PBMCs. These receptors all come from a woman in her forties or fifties in good health and CMV-seronegative.

The chain links TRBV13 to TRBJ2-1; D might be TRBD1 (7 bases). The germline gives CDR1 PRHDT, CDR2 FYEKMQ (reference sequence). Trimming took 0 bases from V and 10 from J, leaving 13 bases between them. This CDR3 region has 14 residues. This chain's CDR3 is CASSLGEGATEQFF. The CDR3 region has the DNA TGTGCCAGCAGCTTAGGGGAGGGGGCGACCGAGCAGTTCTTC.

The rearrangement links TRBV14 to TRBJ2-5, with 12 bases aligning to TRBD1. CDR1 and CDR2 from the germline V gene are SGHDN and FVKESK. This CDR3 region has 17 residues. The junction had 9 bases not matched to a gene; V was cut back by 2 bases and J by 5 bases. The CDR3: CASSQIPPGQGAETQYF. CDR3 nucleotides: TGTGCCAGCAGCCAAATCCCGCCGGGACAGGGGGCCGAGACCCAGTACTTC.

This clone appeared a few times. The chain couples TRBV7-2 to TRBJ1-1; TRBD1 might be the D (6 bases). The CDR3 spans 16 residues. CDR1 and CDR2 from the germline V gene are SGHTA and FQGNSA. V shed 5 bases and J shed 3 bases, with 19 bases lying between them. The CDR3 DNA reads TGTGCCAGCAGCACTAGTCCACAGGGTAGTCACACTGAAGCTTTCTTT. This translates into CASSTSPQGSHTEAFF.

Remarks on this clone: Other DNA sequences from this sample encode an identical CDR3 as well. The chain recombines TRBV6-1 with TRBJ2-7; TRBD1 matches at 8 bases. Germline trimming cut 4 bases from V and 6 bases from J; bases unmatched to any gene: 14. CDR3 size: 16 residues. In germline, CDR1 is MNHNS, CDR2 SASEGT. This CDR3 is CASSGGGQGRISEQYF. In DNA, the CDR3 is TGTGCCAGCAGTGGGGGTGGACAGGGTAGGATTTCCGAGCAGTACTTC.

This clone occurred once. This chain links TRBV15 with TRBJ2-1; 9 nucleotides agree with TRBD1. Germline V gives CDR1 LNHNV, CDR2 YYDKDF (reference sequence). Germline trimming cut 5 bases from V and 1 base from J; bases unmatched to any gene: 3. The CDR3 runs 15 residues. CDR3 nucleotides: TGTGCCACCAGCCGGGGACAGGGTTCCTACAATGAGCAGTTCTTC. Residues: CATSRGQGSYNEQFF. The full variable domain, rest sourced from reference TRBV15 and TRBJ2-1, is DAMVIQNPRYQVTQFGKPVTLSCSQTLNHNVMYWYQQKSSQAPKLLFHYYDKDFNNEADTPDNFQSRRPNTSFCFLDIRSPGLGDTAMYLCATSRGQGSYNEQFFGPGTRLTVL.

CDR3 bases: TGTGCCAGCAGCCAAGATCGGTCTAGCGGGAGACAAGAGACCCAGTACTTC. Its protein product is CASSQDRSSGRQETQYF. The chain joins TRBV14 to TRBJ2-5, with 10 bases aligning to TRBD2. Germline lookup yields CDR1 SGHDN and CDR2 FVKESK. With 0 bases clipped from V and 2 bases from J, the junction kept 6 bases outside the gene matches. This CDR3 has 17 residues.

The chain has TRBV9 and TRBJ2-6; D unresolved. Germline assignment: CDR1 SGDLS and CDR2 YYNGEE. The ends were cut back, 4 bases at V and 2 bases at J, with 13 bases in the middle. The CDR3 contains 16 residues. The CDR3 here is CASSPALSAGANVLTF. CDR3 DNA sequence: TGTGCCAGCAGCCCGGCCCTCAGCGCTGGGGCCAACGTCCTGACTTTC.

This clone was picked up one time. This chain links TRBV18 with TRBJ1-1; D is unresolved. The germline CDR1 and CDR2 sequences are KGHSH and LQKENI. The CDR3 covers 15 residues. The V and J ends lost 5 bases and 0 bases respectively, with 13 bases between them. CDR3 amino acids: CASSSQSPMNTEAFF. The CDR3 DNA sequence: TGTGCCAGCTCATCACAAAGCCCTATGAACACTGAAGCTTTCTTT.

This chain links TRBV27 with TRBJ1-5, with D tentatively TRBD1 (6 bases). CDR1 is MNHEY and CDR2 is SMNVEV in the germline V gene (reference sequence). The CDR3 is 16 amino acids. The V gene lost 2 bases and the J gene lost 0 bases, with 11 bases spanning the gap. The DNA of the CDR3 is TGTGCCAGCAGTTTAACGGACAGCTTTAGCAATCAGCCCCAGCATTTT. Protein sequence: CASSLTDSFSNQPQHF.

This chain joins TRBV13 and TRBJ2-3; a possible D gene is TRBD2 (5 bases). This CDR3 contains 18 residues. V lost 2 bases, J lost 0 bases, and 18 bases lay in between. The germline gives CDR1 PRHDT, CDR2 FYEKMQ (reference sequence). The CDR3 spells CASSLPRLERWSTDTQYF. For the CDR3, the DNA is TGTGCCAGCAGCTTACCACGACTTGAGCGGTGGAGCACAGATACGCAGTATTTT. Filled out from reference TRBV13 and TRBJ2-3, the complete variable domain reads AAGVIQSPRHLIKEKRETATLKCYPIPRHDTVYWYQQGPGQDPQFLISFYEKMQSDKGSIPDRFSAQQFSDYHSELNMSSLELGDSALYFCASSLPRLERWSTDTQYFGPGTRLTVL.

In its sample, this clone was seen a few times. CDR3 loop: CASSLVWGADTQYF. CDR3 in DNA: TGTGCCAGCAGCCTAGTGTGGGGGGCAGATACGCAGTATTTT. The rearrangement joins TRBV7-2 to TRBJ2-3; tentatively, D is TRBD2 (6 bases). Germline assignment: CDR1 SGHTA and CDR2 FQGNSA. V lost 5 bases, J lost 4 bases, and 13 bases lay in between. The CDR3 totals 14 residues.

The chain employs TRBV6-5 and TRBJ1-3, with D hard to call. The CDR3 is 14 amino acids. The V end lost 8 bases, the J end lost 0 bases, and 11 bases lay between the germline ends. The germline gives CDR1 MNHEY, CDR2 SVGAGI. The CDR3 here is CASGESISGNTIYF. The DNA of the CDR3 is TGTGCCAGCGGGGAGTCTATCTCTGGAAACACCATATATTTT.

V is TRBV15 and J is TRBJ2-7; 10 nucleotides match TRBD1. After removal of 3 bases from V and 6 bases from J, the junction contained 8 bases not matched to a gene. Germline CDR1 and CDR2: LNHNV and YYDKDF (reference sequence). The CDR3 is made up of 15 amino acids. The CDR3 loop reads CATSRTGGGPGEQYF. The CDR3 region has the DNA TGTGCCACCAGCAGGACAGGGGGCGGGCCGGGCGAGCAGTACTTC.

Note on this clone: At one of its ends the junction is not consistent with the germline gene, which may arise from a read error. This sequence joins TRBV7-7 and TRBJ2-1; no clear D gene. The CDR3 spans 13 residues. Germline CDR1 and CDR2: SSHAT and FNYEAQ (reference sequence). The CDR3 sequence is CASSLDPWSEQFF. The CDR3 DNA reads TGTGCTAGCAGCTTGGATCCGTGGAGTGAGCAGTTCTTC.

The J gene is TRBJ2-7, the V gene TRBV29-1; 10 bases align to TRBD1. CDR3 length: 12 amino acids. V lost 6 bases to trimming and J lost 4 bases; unmatched junction nucleotides: 3. Germline CDR1 and CDR2: SQVTM and ANQGSEA. The CDR3 DNA reads as TGCAGCGTCACGGGACAGGGGTACGAGCAGTACTTC. It yields the protein CSVTGQGYEQYF.

V and J are TRBV15 and TRBJ2-1; D unclear. Germline V lookup: CDR1 LNHNV, CDR2 YYDKDF (reference sequence). The length of the CDR3 is 13 residues. Trimming pared 1 base from V and 6 bases from J, leaving 7 bases between. The CDR3 DNA follows: TGTGCCACCAGCAGAGTAGAGGCCAATGAGCAGTTCTTC. Its translation is CATSRVEANEQFF. Looking up the rest from reference TRBV15 and TRBJ2-1 gives the full variable domain: DAMVIQNPRYQVTQFGKPVTLSCSQTLNHNVMYWYQQKSSQAPKLLFHYYDKDFNNEADTPDNFQSRRPNTSFCFLDIRSPGLGDTAMYLCATSRVEANEQFFGPGTRLTVL.

The V gene is TRBV25-1, the J gene TRBJ1-3; D remains ambiguous. The V end lost 2 bases, the J end lost 0 bases, and 8 bases lay between the germline ends. CDR1 is MGHDK and CDR2 is SYGVNS in the germline V gene. The CDR3 length is 15 residues. The CDR3 DNA is TGTGCCAGCAGTGAACAGGCCTACTCTGGAAACACCATATATTTT. It is translated as CASSEQAYSGNTIYF.

This clone was counted once. The gene calls are TRBV9 and TRBJ2-1, with TRBD2 identical over 12 bases. V was clipped by 3 bases and J by 8 bases; unmatched bases: 6. Germline V gene lookup returns CDR1 SGDLS and CDR2 YYNGEE. This CDR3 spans 15 amino acids. CDR3 nucleotide sequence: TGTGCCAGCAGCGCAACTAGCGGGAGGATTTATGAGCAGTTCTTC. As protein: CASSATSGRIYEQFF.

This chain links TRBV10-3 with TRBJ2-2; 8 bases are a match to TRBD1. The germline V gene has CDR1 ENHRY and CDR2 SYGVKD. V trimming: 6 bases; J trimming: 6 bases; junction bases outside the gene matches: 6. The CDR3 contains 14 residues. The CDR3 region is CAIRGQGSSGELFF. The CDR3 DNA is TGTGCCATCAGAGGACAGGGAAGCTCCGGGGAGCTGTTTTTT.

The V and J genes are TRBV27 and TRBJ2-7, with D possibly matching TRBD2 (5 bases). This CDR3 is built from 15 residues. V lost 6 bases to trimming and J lost 3 bases, with 18 bases between them. Per germline, CDR1 MNHEY and CDR2 SMNVEV (reference sequence). The CDR3 bases are TGTGCCAGCAGCTTACGGGGTTTAACCTACTACGAGCAGTACTTC. Translation: CASSLRGLTYYEQYF.